This TCR beta chain was found in a study of Graves' ophthalmopathy and Graves' hyperthyroidism. On the study more broadly: Blood was drawn at initial diagnosis, before any treatment. Study results and caveats: The model reached just under 71% sensitivity and 72.22% specificity for predicting ophthalmopathy progression. Discrimination between ophthalmopathy and stable hyperthyroidism by a 13-signature model showed approximately 89% sensitivity and roughly 80% specificity.

This clonotype was observed at least ten times. Its specificity is unknown. V was pared by 3 bases and J by 0 bases, with 17 bases between. The CDR3 sequence is 16 residues long. Germline V CDR1 and CDR2: DFQATT, SNEGSKA (reference sequence). Orbital computed tomography, thyroid ultrasound, TRAb, serum thyroxine and clinical symptoms formed the basis of diagnosis. Amplified TCR beta CDR3 regions were obtained using RNA transcripts as template. The first round was an RT-PCR with HTBI primers, and the second round was a multiplex PCR. TCRdb independently ran MiXCR on the multiplex PCR reads; one entry per CDR3 protein. The table lists some 750,000 distinct CDR3 sequences, roughly 40% of them singletons.

The source of this sequence is an adult man with Graves' ophthalmopathy. Input material: peripheral blood. The rearrangement joins TRBV20-1 to TRBJ2-5, with TRBD1 as a possible D gene (6 bases). The CDR3 region has the DNA TGCAGTGCTAGCGGGACAACTAGGATGTACCAAGAGACCCAGTACTTC. This translates into CSASGTTRMYQETQYF.